This TCR beta chain appears in the sequencing data of a study of T cells in Graves' hyperthyroidism and ophthalmopathy. Findings and caveats of the study: The majority of expanded thyroid clonotypes above 0.001 also appeared in blood. Stable hyperthyroidism was told apart from ophthalmopathy by a model built on 13 V-J features. It was a median about seven months before onset that the model predicted ophthalmopathy.

Clinical symptoms, serum thyroxine, TRAb, thyroid ultrasound and orbital computed tomography established diagnosis. This clonotype was seen repeatedly, ten times or more. Its target is unknown. RNA transcripts gave rise to amplified TCR beta CDR3 regions. First-round RT-PCR of the TCR CDR3 relied on the HTBI primer set. TCRdb called the multiplex PCR reads again in MiXCR, with one record for every CDR3 protein. The sample carries over 300,000 distinct CDR3 sequences, approximately 15% recorded once. The TCR sequence derives from a woman aged 55-70 years with Graves' hyperthyroidism. The specimen was blood.

CDR3 in DNA: TGTGCCAGCAGTCCGTATAATTCACCCCTCCACTTT. Translating it yields CASSPYNSPLHF. The chain joins TRBV2 to TRBJ1-6; no reliable D call. The CDR3 length is 12 residues. The V end was cut by 5 bases, the J end by 4 bases, with 3 bases between. Germline loops: CDR1 SNHLY, CDR2 FYNNEI.